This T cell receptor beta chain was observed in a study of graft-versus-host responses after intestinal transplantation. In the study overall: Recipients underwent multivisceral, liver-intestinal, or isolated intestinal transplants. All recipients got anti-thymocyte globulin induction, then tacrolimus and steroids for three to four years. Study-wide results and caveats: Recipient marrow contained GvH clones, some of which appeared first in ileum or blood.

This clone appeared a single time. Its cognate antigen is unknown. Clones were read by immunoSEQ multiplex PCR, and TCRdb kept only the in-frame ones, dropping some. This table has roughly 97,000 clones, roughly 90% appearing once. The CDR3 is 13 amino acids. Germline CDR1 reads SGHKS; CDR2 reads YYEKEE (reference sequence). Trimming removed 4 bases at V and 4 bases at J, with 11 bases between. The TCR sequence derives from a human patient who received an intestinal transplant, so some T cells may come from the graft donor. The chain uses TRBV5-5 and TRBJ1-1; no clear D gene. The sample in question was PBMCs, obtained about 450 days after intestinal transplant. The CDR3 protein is CASSPPHTTEAFF. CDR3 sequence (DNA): TGTGCCAGCAGCCCCCCCCATACCACTGAAGCTTTCTTT.